The T cell receptor (beta chain) under discussion was sequenced for a study of cytomegalovirus exposure and HLA in healthy donors. The wider study: Falling in the Caucasian-associated ancestry cluster were 65% to 90% of under 500 genotyped donors.

PCR involved 60 Vbeta and 13 Jbeta primers. In the authors' methods: A later analysis tallied approximately 80 million unique TCR beta chains, 9.5 million to 14 million of them shared. The method was immunoSEQ multiplex PCR; TCRdb's version includes in-frame clones alone and lacks a portion of them. D and trimming were read from the DNA, whereas the V and J calls and clone size are those reported in that table. The profile covers about 130,000 clones, with 65% to 90% appearing a single time and over 0.95% taken by the ten largest. The ends were cut back, 2 bases at V and 0 bases at J, with 13 bases in the middle. From germline, CDR1 is GTSNPN and CDR2 SVGIG (reference sequence). The CDR3 is made up of 16 amino acids. Points on this clone: Its antigen remains unidentified.

Whole-study results and caveats: According to reports, the classifier identified cytomegalovirus status with high specificity and sensitivity.

The sample consisted of PBMCs. This chain links TRBV30 with TRBJ1-4, with a possible D match to TRBD1 (5 bases). The TCR comes from a girl aged 2 to 9 in good health and CMV-seronegative. The CDR3 DNA follows: TGTGCCTGGAGTCCGGGACTCAGGACAACTAATGAAAAACTGTTTTTT. Its translation: CAWSPGLRTTNEKLFF.